This T cell receptor beta chain was recorded in a study of cytomegalovirus exposure and HLA in healthy donors. Study background: Caucasian-associated ancestry cluster membership applied to around 76% of nearly 400 genotyped donors. Findings and caveats of the study: Later on, a genetic analysis was performed. It linked a missense variant in DCLRE1C with V- and J-gene trimming of TCR beta. Immune exposure was documented only through CMV serostatus.

This clone was found once. What it binds is unknown. Germline CDR1 is SGHRS and CDR2 is YFSETQ. J gave up 4 bases and V 5 bases, and 5 bases lay outside the gene matches. The CDR3 contains 13 residues. The PCR was carried out with 60 Vbeta primers and 13 Jbeta primers. Sequencing was performed with immunoSEQ multiplex PCR; in TCRdb, only in-frame clones are kept and a portion is missing. The data show fewer than 250,000 clones, roughly 80% seen once. This chain joins TRBV5-1 and TRBJ1-2; 7 bases match TRBD1. The receptor's source is a man aged 35-49 years in good health and CMV-seropositive. The material sequenced was PBMCs. The CDR3 sequence: CASSLDRRYGYTF. CDR3 coding DNA: TGCGCCAGCAGTCTGGACAGGCGCTATGGCTACACCTTC.